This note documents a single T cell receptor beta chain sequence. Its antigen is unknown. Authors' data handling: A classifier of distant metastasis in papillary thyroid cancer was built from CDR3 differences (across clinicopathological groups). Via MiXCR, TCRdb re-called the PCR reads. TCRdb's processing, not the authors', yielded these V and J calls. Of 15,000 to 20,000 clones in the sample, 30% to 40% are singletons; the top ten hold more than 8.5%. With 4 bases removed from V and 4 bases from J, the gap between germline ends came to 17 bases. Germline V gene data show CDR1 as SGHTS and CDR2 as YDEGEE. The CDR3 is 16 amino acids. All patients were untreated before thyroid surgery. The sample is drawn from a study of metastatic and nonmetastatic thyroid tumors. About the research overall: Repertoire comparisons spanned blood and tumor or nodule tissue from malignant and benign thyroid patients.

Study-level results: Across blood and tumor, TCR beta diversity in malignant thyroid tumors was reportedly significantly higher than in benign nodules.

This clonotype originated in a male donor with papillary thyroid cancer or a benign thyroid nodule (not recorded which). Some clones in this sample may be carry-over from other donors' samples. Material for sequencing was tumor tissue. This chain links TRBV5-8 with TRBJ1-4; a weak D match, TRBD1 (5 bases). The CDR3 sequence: CASSPGRTKHNEKLFF. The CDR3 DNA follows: TGTGCCAGCAGCCCGGGACGGACCAAACATAATGAAAAACTGTTTTTT.